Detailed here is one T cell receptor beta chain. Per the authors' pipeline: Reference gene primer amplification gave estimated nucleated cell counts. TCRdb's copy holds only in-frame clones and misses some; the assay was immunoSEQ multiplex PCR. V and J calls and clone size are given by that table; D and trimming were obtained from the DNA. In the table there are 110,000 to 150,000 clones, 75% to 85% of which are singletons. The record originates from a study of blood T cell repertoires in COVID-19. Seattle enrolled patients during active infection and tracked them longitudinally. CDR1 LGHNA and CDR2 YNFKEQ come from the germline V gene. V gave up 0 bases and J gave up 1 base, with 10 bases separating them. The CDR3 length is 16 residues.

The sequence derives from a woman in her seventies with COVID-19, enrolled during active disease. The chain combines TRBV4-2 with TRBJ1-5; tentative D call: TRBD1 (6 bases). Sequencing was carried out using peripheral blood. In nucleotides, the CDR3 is TGTGCCAGCAGCCAAGAGCGGGGGGCAAGCAATCAGCCCCAGCATTTT. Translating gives CASSQERGASNQPQHF.